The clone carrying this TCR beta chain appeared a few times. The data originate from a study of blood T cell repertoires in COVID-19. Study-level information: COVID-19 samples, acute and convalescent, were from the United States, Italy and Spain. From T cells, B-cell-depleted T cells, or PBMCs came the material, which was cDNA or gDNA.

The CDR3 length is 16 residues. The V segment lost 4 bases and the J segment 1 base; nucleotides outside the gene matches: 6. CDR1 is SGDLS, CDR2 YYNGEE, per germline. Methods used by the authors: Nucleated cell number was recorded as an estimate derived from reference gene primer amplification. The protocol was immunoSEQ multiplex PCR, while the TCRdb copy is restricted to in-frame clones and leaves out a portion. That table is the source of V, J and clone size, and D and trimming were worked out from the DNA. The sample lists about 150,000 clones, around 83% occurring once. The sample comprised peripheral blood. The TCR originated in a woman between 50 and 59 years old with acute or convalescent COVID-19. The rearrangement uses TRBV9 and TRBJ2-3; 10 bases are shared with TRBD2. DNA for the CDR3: TGTGCCAGCAGCTTAGTAGCGGGGGGTGGCACAGATACGCAGTATTTT. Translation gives CASSLVAGGGTDTQYF. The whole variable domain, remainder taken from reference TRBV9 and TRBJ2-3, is DSGVTQTPKHLITATGQRVTLRCSPRSGDLSVYWYQQSLDQGLQFLIQYYNGEERAKGNILERFSAQQFPDLHSELNLSSLELGDSALYFCASSLVAGGGTDTQYFGPGTRLTVL.